The source of this TCR beta chain is a study of cytomegalovirus exposure and HLA in healthy donors. Study-level results: A later analysis revealed that TCR association rates differed between HLA loci, peaking at DRB1 and bottoming out at HLA-C.

With 60 Vbeta and 13 Jbeta primers, the PCR was carried out. As handled by the study authors: In a later analysis, approximately 73 million unique TCR beta chains included roughly 11 million shared by two or more donors. Libraries were prepared by immunoSEQ multiplex PCR; TCRdb keeps only in-frame clonotypes and omits some of them. V and J calls and clone size are copied from that table; D and trimming were computed from the DNA. The repertoire holds about 130,000 clones, with 65% to 80% as singletons. CDR1 SGHKS and CDR2 YYEKEE come from the germline V gene (reference sequence). V dropped 1 base and J dropped 2 bases, with 7 bases sitting between them. The CDR3 consists of 13 residues. With respect to this clone: Its antigen is not known.

This clonotype originated in an older woman in good health and CMV-seropositive. The sequencing input was PBMCs. The chain has TRBV5-5 and TRBJ2-7; possible D gene TRBD2, 5 bases. CDR3 region: CASSLSGTYEQYF. The DNA for the CDR3 is TGTGCCAGCAGCTTGTCCGGGACCTACGAGCAGTACTTC.